Listed below are T cell receptor beta chains from one sample, sequenced in a study of T cells in tuberculosis. Assay used: immunoSEQ multiplex PCR; TCRdb lists only in-frame clones, some missing. This sample yields under 50,000 clones, of which approximately 94% are seen a single time; about 4.5% belongs to the top ten. Sample: PBMCs, taken at tuberculosis diagnosis. Receptors were obtained from an adult with tuberculosis. Both conserved end residues are part of each CDR3.

v_call,j_call,cdr3_aa
TRBV2,TRBJ1-1,CASSLHSGLNTEAFF
TRBV6-6,TRBJ1-3,CATLNAGSGNTIYF
TRBV9,TRBJ1-1,CASSVLHRGKLGEAFF
TRBV29-1,TRBJ2-3,CSVEAKELPSYTQYF
TRBV19,TRBJ2-2,CASSPSQGALTGELFF
TRBV6-5,TRBJ2-1,CASSYSTLSSEQFF
TRBV12-2,TRBJ2-3,CASRLAGLAGSTDTQYF
TRBV19,TRBJ2-3,CASSTPGLAGGTDTQYF
TRBV19,TRBJ1-4,CASRDGGGSLPEKLFF
TRBV5-1,TRBJ1-1,CASRTTGDTEAFF
TRBV9,TRBJ2-1,CASSDSGGNSYNEQFF
TRBV5-1,TRBJ2-1,CASSLDPRLAGGDEQFF
TRBV11-2,TRBJ2-3,CASSLGTSGYTDTQYF
TRBV6-6,TRBJ1-1,CASRYIQGPNTEAFF
TRBV28,TRBJ2-1,CASSLYHTYNEQFF
TRBV4-3,TRBJ2-3,CASSQRSGRTDTQYF
TRBV6-4,TRBJ1-2,CASSAGQGLGGYTF
TRBV28,TRBJ1-2,CASSSRDGYTF
TRBV18,TRBJ2-3,CASSPRADPTDTQYF
TRBV6-4,TRBJ2-5,CASSELARQETQYF
TRBV18,TRBJ2-7,CASSPTGDFYEQYF
TRBV7-6,TRBJ2-7,CASSTHEGIIYEQYF
TRBV6-5,TRBJ2-1,CASSTSGALYNEQFF
TRBV9,TRBJ2-1,CASSRLLSGSNEQFF
TRBV18,TRBJ1-4,CASSPYKGQGNEKLFF
TRBV6-5,TRBJ1-1,CASSYSVTGTEAFF
TRBV7-6,TRBJ2-2,CASSLSGTSGGELFF
TRBV28,TRBJ1-1,CASSLRSREAEAFF
TRBV6-6,TRBJ1-1,CASSSIGQVNTEAFF
TRBV10-1,TRBJ2-7,CASSESLAGSYEQYF
TRBV28,TRBJ2-7,CASSHGQAEVYEQYF
TRBV7-2,TRBJ2-7,CASSLRGRGNEQYF
TRBV28,TRBJ1-5,CASSLKSSPGPQHF
TRBV5-8,TRBJ2-4,CASSFQGGIKNIQYF
TRBV9,TRBJ1-2,CASSDRTDYGYTF
TRBV5-1,TRBJ2-3,CARPAGALTSTDTQYF
TRBV18,TRBJ2-7,CASSLGLAALDDEQYF
TRBV7-6,TRBJ2-5,CASSRGPQTGETQYF
TRBV6-5,TRBJ1-3,CASSYDGTPGNTIYF
TRBV18,TRBJ1-2,CASSPQEYYGYTF
TRBV11-2,TRBJ1-1,CASSFGDRRNTEAFF